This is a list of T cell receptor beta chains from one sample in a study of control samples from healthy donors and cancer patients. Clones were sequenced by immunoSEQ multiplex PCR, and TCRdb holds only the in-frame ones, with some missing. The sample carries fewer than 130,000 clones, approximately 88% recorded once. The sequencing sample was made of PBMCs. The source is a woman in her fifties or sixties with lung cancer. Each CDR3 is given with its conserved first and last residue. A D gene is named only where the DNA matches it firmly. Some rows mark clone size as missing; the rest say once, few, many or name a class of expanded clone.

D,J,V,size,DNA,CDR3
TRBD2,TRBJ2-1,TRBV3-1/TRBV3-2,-,TGTGCCAGCAGCCTGACTAGCGGGAGTTACAATGAGCAGTTCTTC,CASSLTSGSYNEQFF
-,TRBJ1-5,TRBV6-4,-,TGTGCCAGCAGTGTGGTTGTAGGCGAACCCCAGCATTTT,CASSVVVGEPQHF
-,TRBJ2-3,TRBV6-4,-,TGTGCCAGCAGTGAAGCTGCAGCCACAGATACGCAGTATTTT,CASSEAAATDTQYF
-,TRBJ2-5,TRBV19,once,TGTGCCAGTAGTAAGAGGGGGCGGGGGGCCACCCAAGAGACCCAGTACTTC,CASSKRGRGATQETQYF
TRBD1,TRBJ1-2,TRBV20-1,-,TGCAGTGCGCTGACAGGGGATGGCTACACCTTC,CSALTGDGYTF
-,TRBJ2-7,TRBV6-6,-,TGTGCCAGCAGGGTTTCACGGGGGCTCTACGAGCAGTACTTC,CASRVSRGLYEQYF
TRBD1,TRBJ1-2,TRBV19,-,TGTGCCAGTAGTATTGGGACAGGGAGGAATGGCTACACCTTC,CASSIGTGRNGYTF
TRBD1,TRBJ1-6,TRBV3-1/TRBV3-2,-,TGTGCCAGCAGCCAACGTACAGGGGTTTTTGGATCACCCCTCCACTTT,CASSQRTGVFGSPLHF
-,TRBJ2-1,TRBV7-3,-,TGTGCCAGCAGCTTAAACTCGCGCAGCATGGGCTCCTACAATGAGCAGTTCTTC,CASSLNSRSMGSYNEQFF
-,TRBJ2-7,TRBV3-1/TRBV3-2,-,TGTGCCAGCAGCCAAGATCTTGGTGGGAGAGGCGAGCAGTACTTC,CASSQDLGGRGEQYF
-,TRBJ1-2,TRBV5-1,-,TGCGCCAGCAGCAAGAAAACAACAGGGATACACTATGGCTACACCTTC,CASSKKTTGIHYGYTF
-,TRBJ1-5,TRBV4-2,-,TGTGCCAGCAGCCCCGACCCGGGGGATGCTATGGTTAGCAATCAGCCCCAGCATTTT,CASSPDPGDAMVSNQPQHF
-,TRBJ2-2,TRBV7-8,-,TGTGCCAGCAGCTTGCAGACGGACACCGGGGAGCTGTTTTTT,CASSLQTDTGELFF
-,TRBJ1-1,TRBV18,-,TGTGCCAGCTCACCGGGAGAGGTGGGTGAAGCTTTCTTT,CASSPGEVGEAFF
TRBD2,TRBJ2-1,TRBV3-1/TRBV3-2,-,TGTGCCAGCAGCCTAGCGGGAGGAAAACAAAATGAGCAGTTCTTC,CASSLAGGKQNEQFF
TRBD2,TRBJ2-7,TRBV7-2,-,TGTGCCAGCAGCTTTACGGGGGGCTCCTACGAGCAGTACTTC,CASSFTGGSYEQYF
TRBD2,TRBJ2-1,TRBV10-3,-,TGTGCCATCAGTGAAAGCGGGAGGCCGGGAAATGAGCAGTTCTTC,CAISESGRPGNEQFF
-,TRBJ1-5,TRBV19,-,TGTGCCAGTAGTATCTCAGGGTCTCAGCCCCAGCATTTT,CASSISGSQPQHF
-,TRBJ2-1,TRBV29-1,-,TGCAGCGTTGACGGAGGGGGCGATGAGCAGTTCTTC,CSVDGGGDEQFF
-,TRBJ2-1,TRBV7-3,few,TGTGCCAGCAGCCAATCAGGGGCGAATGAGCAGTTCTTC,CASSQSGANEQFF
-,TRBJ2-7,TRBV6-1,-,TGTGCCAGCAGTGAGCAGGGCTCCTACGAGCAGTACTTC,CASSEQGSYEQYF
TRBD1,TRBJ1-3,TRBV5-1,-,TGCGCCAGCAGACAGGGGACAGCGGGAAACACCATATATTTT,CASRQGTAGNTIYF
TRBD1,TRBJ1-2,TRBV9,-,TGTGCCAGCAGCTTAGGACAGGACCCTAACTATGGCTACACCTTC,CASSLGQDPNYGYTF
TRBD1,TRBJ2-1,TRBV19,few,TGTGCCAGCCGGACAGGGGCTGACAATGAGCAGTTCTTC,CASRTGADNEQFF
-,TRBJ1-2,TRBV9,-,TGTGCCAGCAGCCCTGGCCAGAGGGCGAACTATGGCTACACCTTC,CASSPGQRANYGYTF
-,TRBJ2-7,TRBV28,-,TGTGCCAGCAGACGTGCCAGGGATTACTACGAGCAGTACTTC,CASRRARDYYEQYF
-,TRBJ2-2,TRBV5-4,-,TGTGCCAGCAGCTTGGTGAACAGGGATGGGGCCGGGGAGCTGTTTTTT,CASSLVNRDGAGELFF
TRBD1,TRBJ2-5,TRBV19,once,TGTGCCAGTAGTAACCACGGGACAGGGGAAGAGACCCAGTACTTC,CASSNHGTGEETQYF
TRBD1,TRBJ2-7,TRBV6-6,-,TGTGCCAGCAGCCGATTTACCGGGACAGGGGGCTCCTACGAGCAGTACTTC,CASSRFTGTGGSYEQYF
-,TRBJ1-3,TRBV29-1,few,TGCAGCGTTCACCGGGGGTCTGGAAACACCATATATTTT,CSVHRGSGNTIYF
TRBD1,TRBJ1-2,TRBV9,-,TGTGCCAGCAGCCGGGGACAGGGATTTATCTATGGCTACACCTTC,CASSRGQGFIYGYTF
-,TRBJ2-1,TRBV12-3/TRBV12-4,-,TGTGCCAGCAGTCCCCTCGTGGATGAGCAGTTCTTC,CASSPLVDEQFF
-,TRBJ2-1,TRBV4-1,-,TGCGCCAGCAGCCAACAGGCGACCTTATCCTACAATGAGCAGTTCTTC,CASSQQATLSYNEQFF
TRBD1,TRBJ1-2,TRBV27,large,TGTGCCAGCAGTTCCTCCGTGGGACAGGCTAACTATGGCTACACCTTC,CASSSSVGQANYGYTF
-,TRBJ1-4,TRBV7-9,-,TGTGCCAGCAGCCCTTTAGGCACGGAGGGGGAAAAACTGTTTTTT,CASSPLGTEGEKLFF
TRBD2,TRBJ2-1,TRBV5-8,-,TGTGCCAGCAGCTGGAATAGCGGGAGTGCTTCCTACAATGAGCAGTTCTTC,CASSWNSGSASYNEQFF
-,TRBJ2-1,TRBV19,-,TGTGCCAGTAGTACTCGCTCTAGGGGTGAGCAGTTCTTC,CASSTRSRGEQFF
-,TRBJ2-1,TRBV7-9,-,TGTGCCAGCAGCGACAATAATGAGCAGTTCTTC,CASSDNNEQFF
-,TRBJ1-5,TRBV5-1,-,TGCGCCAGCAGCTTGACCGGACAAGACTATCAGCCCCAGCATTTT,CASSLTGQDYQPQHF
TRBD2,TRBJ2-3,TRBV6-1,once,TGTGCCAGCAGTGGACAGTGGGCTAGCGGAACTAGCACAGATACGCAGTATTTT,CASSGQWASGTSTDTQYF
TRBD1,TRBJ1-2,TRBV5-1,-,TGCGCCAGCAGCTTGGGGCAGGGGGCTGGAGGCTACACCTTC,CASSLGQGAGGYTF
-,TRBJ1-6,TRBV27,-,TGTGCCAGCAGTTTCGAGGAGCTTAATTCACCCCTCCACTTT,CASSFEELNSPLHF
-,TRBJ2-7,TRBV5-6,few,TGTGCCAGCAGCTTGTCTGGCCTCTCCTACGAGCAGTACTTC,CASSLSGLSYEQYF
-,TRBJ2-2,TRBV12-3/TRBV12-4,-,TGTGCGGACGGACAGCCGAACACCGGGGAGCTGTTTTTT,CADGQPNTGELFF
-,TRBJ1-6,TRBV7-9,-,TGTGCCAGCAGCTTAGGTCTAAGAGATTCACCCCTCCACTTT,CASSLGLRDSPLHF
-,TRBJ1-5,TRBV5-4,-,TGTGCCAGCAGCTTGGCGGAAGTGGGCAGGTATAGCAATCAGCCCCAGCATTTT,CASSLAEVGRYSNQPQHF
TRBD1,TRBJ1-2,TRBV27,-,TGTGCCAGCAGTTCATACGGGACAGGCCTGAACTATGGCTACACCTTC,CASSSYGTGLNYGYTF
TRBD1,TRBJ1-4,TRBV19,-,TGTGCCAGTACCCGGACAGGGGGCTATGAAAAACTGTTTTTT,CASTRTGGYEKLFF
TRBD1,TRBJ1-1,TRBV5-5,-,TGTGCCAGCAGCAACAGGACAGGTCGGAACACTGAAGCTTTCTTT,CASSNRTGRNTEAFF
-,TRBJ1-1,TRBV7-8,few,TGTGCCAGCAGCTCCCCGTTTACAGGATTCGGGACTGAAGCTTTCTTT,CASSSPFTGFGTEAFF
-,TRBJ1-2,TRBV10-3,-,TGTGCCATCAGTGAGACCGCAGGGAATGGCTACACCTTC,CAISETAGNGYTF